This T cell receptor (beta chain) was retrieved from a study of T cell responses to AZD1222 COVID-19 vaccine. Study results and limitations: Sampled repertoires all dated from after the peak T cell response. Donors were largely white British and mainly female; clonal diversity was possibly underestimated. Within unmutated variant regions lay the reported targets of nearly half of spike-specific TCRs.

V lost 0 bases, J lost 4 bases, and 9 bases lay in between. Looked up from germline, CDR1 is SGHVS and CDR2 is FQNEAQ. The CDR3 has 14 amino acids. About this clone: Antigen unknown.

TCRdb's copy holds only in-frame clones and misses some; the assay was immunoSEQ multiplex PCR. The sample contains about 94,000 clones, roughly 88% of which appear only once. This receptor was obtained from an adult in good health. The rearrangement uses TRBV7-8 and TRBJ1-2; no clear D. This specimen was peripheral blood, taken on day 0 of AZD1222 vaccination. The CDR3 protein is CASSLAAQVYGYTF. The CDR3 DNA follows: TGTGCCAGCAGCTTAGCAGCGCAGGTCTATGGCTACACCTTC.